This T cell receptor beta chain originates from a study of cytomegalovirus exposure and HLA in healthy donors. Study details: Around 190 million T cells yielded approximately 100 million unique TCR beta sequences, as an earlier analysis found.

13 Jbeta primers and 60 Vbeta primers were used for the PCR. Clones were read by immunoSEQ multiplex PCR, and TCRdb kept only the in-frame ones, dropping some. The sample holds about 200,000 clones, about four fifths seen once. Study-level findings and limits: About 150 TCR beta chains were listed as cytomegalovirus-associated. A prior analysis recorded that most TCR beta V segments were productive about 90% or about 30% of the time. Reportedly, cytomegalovirus status was diagnosed with high sensitivity and specificity.

The V end was cut by 7 bases, the J end by 4 bases, with 19 bases between. This CDR3 is 15 amino acids long. Germline values: CDR1 SEHNR, CDR2 FQNEAQ (reference sequence). A note on this clone: Its antigen is not known.

The receptor's source is a young woman in good health and CMV-seronegative. The sample consisted of PBMCs. J is TRBJ1-2 and V is TRBV7-9, with D possibly being TRBD1 (6 bases). CDR3: CASIQSGGRAYGYTF. CDR3 nucleotide sequence: TGTGCCAGCATCCAGTCCGGGGGGCGCGCCTATGGCTACACCTTC.